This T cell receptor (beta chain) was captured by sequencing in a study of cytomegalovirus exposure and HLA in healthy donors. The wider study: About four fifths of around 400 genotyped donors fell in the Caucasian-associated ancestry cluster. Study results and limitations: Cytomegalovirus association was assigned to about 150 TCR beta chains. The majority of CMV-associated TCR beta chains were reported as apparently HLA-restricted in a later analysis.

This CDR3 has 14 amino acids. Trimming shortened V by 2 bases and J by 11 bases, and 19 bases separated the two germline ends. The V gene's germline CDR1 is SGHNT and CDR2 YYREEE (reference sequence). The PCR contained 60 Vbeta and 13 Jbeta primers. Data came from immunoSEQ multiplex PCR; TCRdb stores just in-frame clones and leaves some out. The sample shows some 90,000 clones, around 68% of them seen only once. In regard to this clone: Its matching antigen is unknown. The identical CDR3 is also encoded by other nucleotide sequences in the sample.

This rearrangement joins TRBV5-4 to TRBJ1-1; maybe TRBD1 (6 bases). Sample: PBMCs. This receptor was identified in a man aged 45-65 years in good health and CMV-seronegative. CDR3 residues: CASSFRHKQGEAFF. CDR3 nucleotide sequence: TGTGCCAGCAGCTTTAGGCACAAACAGGGTGAGGCTTTCTTT.